This record looks at one T cell receptor (beta chain) sequence and its context. This receptor's antigen is unknown. Base qualities are not provided; no much larger clone lies one nucleotide away. Additional DNA sequences in this sample encode the identical CDR3. Its CDR3 holds 16 amino acids, cysteine through phenylalanine. Only the CDR3 DNA is retained, 48 bases long and in frame from the first base. From the germline V gene, CDR1 is SGHVS and CDR2 is FNYEAQ. V is cut back by 1 base and J by 8 bases, with 9 bases in the junction unmatched. TCR beta CDR3 regions were sequenced from DNA using the immunoSEQ Assay. On the authors' methods: T cell density was computed as TCR beta template counts normalized to usable DNA estimated by amplifying housekeeping genes. Richness was estimated with the preseqR package, extrapolating to 400,000 templates for PBMC samples and 120,000 templates for tissue samples. Clonality was defined as one minus Pielou's evenness. Tissue-enriched TCRs were identified by differential abundance testing using productive amino-acid clonotypes, minimum total count 5 and alpha 0.1. The Jaccard Index and the Morisita Overlap Index were used to quantify repertoire overlap between compartments. GLIPH clustered TCR beta CDR3s with public tetramer-defined viral CDR3s; viral motifs required at least three viral sequences plus V-gene enrichment. The table comes from immuneACCESS by way of TCRdb, which keeps in-frame sequences with V and J called. Part of the clones is missing from these tables; in studies checked, under half for an unresolved V gene and the rest for unknown reasons. For V, J and clone size, that table is used; D and trimming come from the DNA. The sample has 70,000 to 75,000 clones on record, roughly 80% of them singletons. The ten largest clonotypes hold 1.3% of the sample.

This sample stems from a study of T cells in localized non-small cell lung cancer (dated by TCRdb to the early 2020s). Study-wide context: Comparing tumors with uninvolved tumor-adjacent lungs, the study looked at the T cell repertoires of hundreds of patients with early-stage NSCLC. All 250 or so NSCLC patients in the cohort were treatment-naive and had localized lung tumors that were resected. Of the NSCLC patients, approximately 130 were male and approximately 100 were female, and the mean age was about 69 years. Points the paper makes about the study in general: Because multi-region sequencing of the tumors was not done, intratumor heterogeneity could not be ruled out. Because the study design was exploratory, TCR variables were selected using unadjusted p-values without false-discovery rate correction. A median of around 50 of the top 100 tumor clones were detected in paired uninvolved adjacent lung, and around 30 of these tumor clones were also found among the top 100 clones of the paired uninvolved adjacent lung. Uninvolved tumor-adjacent lung showed the highest T cell clonality, higher than tumor, which suggests more focused antigenic responses in the uninvolved tumor-adjacent lung. Higher blood T cell density associated with longer overall survival, while higher adjacent-lung clonality associated with shorter survival.

At diagnosis, tumor, uninvolved tumor-adjacent lung and peripheral blood were collected and then preserved as a mix of FFPE and fresh-frozen material. For TCR repertoire profiling, blood samples were analyzed as peripheral blood mononuclear cells. This material consisted of peripheral blood, taken before any cancer treatment. The receptor's source is a female donor over 55 with stage I lung adenocarcinoma. Here the chain combines TRBV7-6 and TRBJ2-1; the central 9 bases match TRBD2. CDR3 loop: CASSLGGGRALDEQFF. The sequenced DNA: TGTGCCAGCAGCTTAGGGGGCGGGAGGGCCCTCGATGAGCAGTTCTTC.